This T cell receptor (beta chain) was obtained from a study of CD8+ T cells in alopecia areata. This clone is a singleton in its sample. Once RNA had been extracted, it was reverse transcribed into cDNA to act as the sequencing template. Method: immunoSEQ multiplex PCR; TCRdb's copy keeps in-frame clones and lacks some. The table includes about 180,000 clones, just under 60% detected once. The CDR3 has 14 amino acids. Germline CDR1 is GTSNPN and CDR2 is SVGIG (reference sequence). V was pared by 0 bases and J by 7 bases, with 16 bases between. This clonotype was sampled from a human donor with alopecia areata. The chain employs TRBV30 and TRBJ2-7; D gene unclear. The material sequenced was CD4+ T cells sorted from blood, taken at week 0. The CDR3 DNA sequence: TGTGCCTGGAGTGTAGGTACAGCCCCCCCGGAGCAGTACTTC. As protein: CAWSVGTAPPEQYF.